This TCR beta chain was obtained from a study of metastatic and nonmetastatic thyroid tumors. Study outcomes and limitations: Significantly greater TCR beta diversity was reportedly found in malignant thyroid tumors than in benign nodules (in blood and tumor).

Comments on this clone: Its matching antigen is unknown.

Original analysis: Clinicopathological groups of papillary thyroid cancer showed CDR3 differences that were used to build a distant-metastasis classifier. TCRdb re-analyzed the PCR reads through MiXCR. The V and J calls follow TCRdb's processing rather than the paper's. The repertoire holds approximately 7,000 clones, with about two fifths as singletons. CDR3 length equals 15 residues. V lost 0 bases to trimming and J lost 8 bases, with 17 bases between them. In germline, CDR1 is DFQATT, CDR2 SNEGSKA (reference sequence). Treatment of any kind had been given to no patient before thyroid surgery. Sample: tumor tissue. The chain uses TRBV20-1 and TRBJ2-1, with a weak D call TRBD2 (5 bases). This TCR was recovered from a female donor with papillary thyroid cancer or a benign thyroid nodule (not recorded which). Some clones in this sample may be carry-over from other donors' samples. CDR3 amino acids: CSARDLNKGGHEQFF. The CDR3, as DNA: TGCAGTGCTAGAGATCTTAATAAAGGAGGCCATGAGCAGTTCTTC.